The subject of this entry is one T cell receptor beta chain. This entry is derived from a study of blood T cells in healthy people across ages. A second PCR of roughly 7 to 11 cycles used a sample-barcoded 5' primer and a J-beta primer mix. Every individual sample yielded 2.5 million or more paired-end reads (each containing CDR3). TCRdb recomputed calls from the 5' RACE reads with MiXCR, one row per CDR3 protein. The sample contains 1.4 million or so distinct CDR3 sequences, 42% of which appear only once. The CDR3 has 14 amino acids. With 1 base removed from V and 5 bases from J, the gap between germline ends came to 12 bases. Germline V lookup: CDR1 LGHNA, CDR2 YNFKEQ.

The TCR comes from a woman in her late teens or twenties in good health. The chain combines TRBV4-2 with TRBJ2-7; D remains unclear. Sequencing was done on a sample of blood. The CDR3 nucleotides read TGTGCCAGCAGCCAAGGGCCCGAAAGCCACGAGCAGTACTTC. It yields the protein CASSQGPESHEQYF.